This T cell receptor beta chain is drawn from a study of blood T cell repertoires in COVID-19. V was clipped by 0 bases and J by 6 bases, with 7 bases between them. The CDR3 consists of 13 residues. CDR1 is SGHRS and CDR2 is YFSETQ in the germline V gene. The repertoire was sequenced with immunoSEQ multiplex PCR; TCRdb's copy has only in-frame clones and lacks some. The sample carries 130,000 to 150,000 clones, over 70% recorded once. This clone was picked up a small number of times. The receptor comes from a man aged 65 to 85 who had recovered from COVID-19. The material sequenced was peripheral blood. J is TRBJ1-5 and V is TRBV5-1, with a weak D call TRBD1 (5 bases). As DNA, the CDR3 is TGCGCCAGCAGCTTGGCCCAGGGTCAGCCCCAGCATTTT. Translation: CASSLAQGQPQHF. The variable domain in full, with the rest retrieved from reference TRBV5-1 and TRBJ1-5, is KAGVTQTPRYLIKTRGQQVTLSCSPISGHRSVSWYQQTPGQGLQFLFEYFSETQRNKGNFPGRFSGRQFSNSRSEMNVSTLELGDSALYLCASSLAQGQPQHFGDGTRLSIL.